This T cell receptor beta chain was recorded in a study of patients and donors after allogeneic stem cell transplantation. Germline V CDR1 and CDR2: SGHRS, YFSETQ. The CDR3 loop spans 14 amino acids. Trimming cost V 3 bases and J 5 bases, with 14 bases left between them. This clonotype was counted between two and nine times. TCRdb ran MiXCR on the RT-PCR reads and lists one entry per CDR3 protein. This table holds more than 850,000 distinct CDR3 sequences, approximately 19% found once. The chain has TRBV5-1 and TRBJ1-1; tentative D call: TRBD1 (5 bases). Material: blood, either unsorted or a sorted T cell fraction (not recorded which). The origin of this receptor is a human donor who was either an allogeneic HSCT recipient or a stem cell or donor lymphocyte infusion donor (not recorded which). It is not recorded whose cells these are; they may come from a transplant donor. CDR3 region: CASSSGHPRTEAFF. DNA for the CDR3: TGCGCCAGCAGCTCAGGACACCCGAGGACTGAAGCTTTCTTT.